This T cell receptor beta chain was sequenced during a study of response to subunit inactivated influenza vaccine. Study findings and constraints: Authors suggested few new T cells are recruited by each seasonal influenza vaccination.

For this clonotype: Its antigen is not known.

From the RT-PCR reads, TCRdb called clonotypes with MiXCR, one entry per CDR3 protein. The sample records some 200,000 distinct CDR3 sequences, roughly 12% being singletons. This CDR3 is 15 amino acids long. Germline values: CDR1 MNHEY, CDR2 SMNVEV (reference sequence). The germline V and J ends were trimmed by 2 bases and 2 bases, with 13 bases remaining between them. These data were also reused for a study on T cells expressing NK-cell markers. That source adds: What made the TCR beta cDNA was 5'RACE template switching with UMIs. According to the study, TCR beta repertoires originated from sorted CD3+CD56+NKG2C+, CD3+CD56+NKG2C- and CD3+CD56-NKG2C+ T cells. Serological testing identified seven of the eight sequenced donors as HCMV-seropositive and one as seronegative. Also leading the CD3+CD56-NKG2C+ fraction in a handful of donors were these clonotypes.

This receptor was identified in a man aged 45-65 years who received an inactivated influenza vaccine. The chain employs TRBV27 and TRBJ2-7; tentatively, D is TRBD1 or TRBD2 (6 bases each). Material: CD8+ T cells sorted from PBMCs, obtained approximately 13 days after vaccination. The DNA for the CDR3 is TGTGCCAGCAGTTTAGTAGGGGGGAGCGCCTACGAGCAGTACTTC. This encodes CASSLVGGSAYEQYF.